This entry features one T cell receptor (beta chain) sequence. Combining a sample-barcoded 5' primer with a J-beta primer mix, a second PCR ran for about 7 to 12 cycles. TCRdb used MiXCR to reprocess the 5' RACE reads, holding one entry per CDR3 protein. The sample gives 1.5 million to 2 million distinct CDR3 sequences, about 30% of which show up once; 7.7% is in the top ten. The source of the sample is a study of blood T cells in healthy people across ages. V shed 2 bases and J shed 5 bases, with 13 bases lying between them. In germline, CDR1 is SGHAT, CDR2 FQNNGV. The CDR3 length is 16 residues. The sample was blood. The chain has TRBV11-2 and TRBJ2-6; unclear D gene. This sequence originates from a woman in her twenties or thirties in good health. The CDR3 nucleotides read TGTGCCAGCAGCTTATTCATGAAACTCCGGGCCAACGTCCTGACTTTC. This translates into CASSLFMKLRANVLTF.